The clone carrying this T cell receptor (beta chain) was seen repeatedly, ten times or more. Its antigen remains unidentified. Axillary draining lymph nodes of breast cancer patients supplied the node samples. These data originate in a study of breast tumors, draining lymph nodes, adjacent tissues. Study results and limitations: Data only fit, rather than demonstrated, lymph node origin of most tumor T cells. Compared with lymph nodes, tumors were less diverse; compared with nontumor tissue, more. Most tumor T cells seemingly derive from lymph node, then expand in tumor.

TCRdb ran MiXCR on the multiplex PCR reads and lists one entry per CDR3 protein. The profile shows nearly 200,000 distinct CDR3 sequences, about 32% of them singletons. CDR3 length equals 10 residues. The germline gives CDR1 MNHEY, CDR2 SMNVEV (reference sequence). V was trimmed by 9 bases and J by 1 base, leaving 3 bases between them. This sequence joins TRBV27 and TRBJ2-5; D not certain. Material: axillary lymph node tissue. The sequence derives from a female donor with breast cancer. Some clones in this sample may be carry-over from other donors' samples. CDR3 region: CASRQETQYF. The DNA of the CDR3 is TGTGCCAGTCGCCAAGAGACCCAGTACTTC.